Given below is one TCR beta chain in context. The sample holds many counts of this clonotype. What antigen it recognizes has not been identified. No quality values exist for individual bases; no much larger clone is one base distant. Patients with ophthalmopathy had moderately to severely active disease, with a Clinical Activity Score of 3 or more, a NOSPECS grade of 4 or more, and a disease duration of less than 3 months. Patients were excluded if they had other autoimmune diseases, uncontrolled infections, pregnancy or lactation. Diagnosis relied on clinical symptoms, serum thyroxine, TRAb, thyroid ultrasound and orbital computed tomography. PBMCs were isolated from approximately 10 ml of fresh peripheral blood by Ficoll-Paque density gradient centrifugation. Total RNA was extracted using Trizol reagent, and RNA quality was checked on an Agilent 2100 Bioanalyzer. These data are taken from a study of Graves' ophthalmopathy and Graves' hyperthyroidism (dated by TCRdb to about 2018). Background for the entire study: Peripheral blood samples were taken at the time of initial diagnosis, before any treatment was given. The study used TCR beta repertoire signatures to distinguish Graves' ophthalmopathy from Graves' hyperthyroidism and to predict progression to ophthalmopathy. To explore V-J signatures distinguishing ophthalmopathy from hyperthyroidism, a discovery set of some 100 patients (fewer than 45 ophthalmopathy, 57 stable hyperthyroidism) was enrolled. Once sampling was done, hyperthyroidism patients were given methimazole at a starting dose of 30 mg daily, while ophthalmopathy patients were given high-dose intravenous methylprednisolone. The 75 to 100 discovery patients were divided at random into training and test sets in a 7:3 ratio. T-cell repertoires of thyroid tissue and blood were compared in about 6 hyperthyroidism patients. An independent validation cohort comprised 18 hyperthyroidism patients and roughly 15 patients who later progressed from hyperthyroidism to ophthalmopathy. In total, approximately 130 blood samples were TCR-sequenced: 40 to 45 ophthalmopathy, under 80 hyperthyroidism and about 17 hyperthyroidism-to-ophthalmopathy patients. Broad study findings and their caveats: In cross-validation, the 13-signature model distinguished ophthalmopathy from stable hyperthyroidism with about 90% sensitivity and around 83% specificity, while in the test set the corresponding values were approximately 80% and 75%. In validation, the model predicted ophthalmopathy progression with 70.59% sensitivity and around 72% specificity; some 13 predicted patients were CT-confirmed with GO in a median of around 6 months. No statistical method was used to predetermine the sample size, and group allocation was not hidden from the investigators. Most expanded thyroid clonotypes with a frequency above 0.001 also appeared in blood, which suggests that blood repertoires may reflect the immune response in the thyroid.

For repertoire sequencing, TCR beta CDR3 regions were amplified from RNA transcripts. HTBI primers and the Qiagen OneStep RT-PCR kit were used in a first-round RT-PCR, which was followed by a second-round multiplex PCR, size selection and purification. Sequencing of the libraries was carried out on an Illumina HiSeq2000 in paired-end mode with 100 bp reads. In the source study's methods: SOAPnuke was used to process the reads, removing any read that contained adapters or uncalled bases, had a mean Phred below 15, or lacked an exact match to the constant primer or identifier. COPE v1.2.5 was used to merge the high-quality paired reads. Each unique nucleotide sequence was defined as a clonotype, and clonotypes were aligned to IMGT TRB V, D and J references with MiTCR v1.1. The analysis was limited to V-J combinations with a frequency above 0.0001, which together covered about 99% of the repertoires. For each V-J combination, a TCR clonal expansion and chaos score was defined as the ratio of F50 clonal expansion to chaos observed in the TCRdist matrix. Features were reduced by Welch's t-statistics and random forest to 10 to 15 V-J combinations, which fed a naive Bayes classifier. The similarity between thyroid and blood repertoires was quantified using the Morisita-Horn index. TCRdb reprocessing: public reads trimmed at Q25 with fastp, clones called with MiXCR, in-frame beta chains kept. Rows are unified per CDR3 protein, each entry keeping the most common DNA and genes. What appears here as the V and J calls and clone size reflects TCRdb's work, not the paper's. Here the sample has 150,000 to 200,000 distinct CDR3 sequences; 39% occur a single time. Approximately 8.9% of the sample comes from the top ten.

Sequencing used peripheral blood. This TCR derives from a man aged 25 to 40 with Graves' ophthalmopathy. Donor details come from another sample of the same person, matched by shared clones.

The DNA is as follows: TGTGCCAGCAGTTACTCGAGGCACGGTAACGAGCAGTACTTC. Translated, it reads CASSYSRHGNEQYF. Recombination connected TRBV6-2 or TRBV6-3 to TRBJ2-7, with the D gene uncertain. Relative to germline, V is 0 bases shorter and J is 5 bases shorter, with 11 bases between their ends. For CDR1 and CDR2, the germline V gene lists MNHEY and SVGEGT. The CDR3 runs 14 amino acids, cysteine and phenylalanine included. The DNA shown is the 42-base CDR3, in frame from base 1.